This T cell receptor beta chain comes out of a study of shared clonotypes between healthy human individuals. CD45RA+ naive and CD45RA-negative memory subsets were separated from CD4+ cells. Some 30,000 T cell genomes, or about 200 ng DNA, went into the sorted-subset replicate PCRs. Produced via immunoSEQ multiplex PCR; TCRdb's table is partial and in-frame only. This sample has roughly 1 million clones, with about 80% found just once. As to this clone: Its antigen is still unknown.

Study outcomes and limitations: Non-shared clonotypes were found to have lower generation probabilities than the clonotypes that were shared by all four of the sorted-subset donors. Only blood underwent sampling, and tissue repertoires likely differ.

In germline, CDR1 is SGHNT, CDR2 YYREEE (reference sequence). The CDR3 is 15 residues long. V lost 4 bases to trimming and J lost 3 bases, with 14 bases between them. This TCR came from a man younger than 30 in good health. Some clones in this sample may be carry-over from other donors' samples. The gene calls are TRBV5-4 and TRBJ2-1, with D perhaps matching TRBD2 (6 bases). The sample taken for sequencing was memory CD4+ T cells from PBMCs. As for subset: CD45RA-negative fraction. The CDR3: CASSLDPAGYNEQFF. CDR3 nucleotide sequence: TGTGCCAGCAGCCTCGACCCAGCGGGCTACAATGAGCAGTTCTTC.